This TCR beta chain was obtained from a study of identical twins. TCRdb reanalysed the 5' RACE reads using MiXCR and keeps one entry per CDR3 protein. The sample yields 700,000 to 950,000 distinct CDR3 sequences, around an eighth seen once. Germline CDR1 reads LGHDT; CDR2 reads YNNKEL (reference sequence). V was trimmed by 10 bases and J by 2 bases, leaving 21 bases between them. The CDR3 is 15 residues long. In this sample, this clonotype turned up a few times. The antigen is not known. The study, taken as a whole, reports: Cross-sectional statistics underpinned the conclusions; the same donors were not followed.

The sample was also reused in another study, on yellow fever vaccine responses in identical twins.

Material: PBMCs. This receptor was identified in a woman between 18 and 29 years old in good health. V and J are TRBV3-1 and TRBJ2-7; perhaps TRBD2 as D (6 bases). CDR3 nucleotide sequence: TGTGCCACCTCAACTAGCCGGGGAGGAGCCTACGAGCAGTACTTC. Translating it yields CATSTSRGGAYEQYF.